This TCR beta chain was profiled in a study of T cell responses to AZD1222 COVID-19 vaccine. The germline V gene has CDR1 LGHDT and CDR2 YNNKEL (reference sequence). This CDR3 is 17 amino acids long. V lost 3 bases, J lost 6 bases, and 14 bases stayed unmatched. The repertoire was sequenced with immunoSEQ multiplex PCR; TCRdb's copy has only in-frame clones and lacks some. The top ten hold approximately 4.2% of the sample, which has approximately 120,000 clones, roughly 90% seen once. V usage is TRBV3-1 (or the pseudogene TRBV3-2) and J usage is TRBJ2-1; 7 nucleotides line up with TRBD2. Sample: peripheral blood, taken on day 0 of AZD1222 vaccination. The source is an adult in good health. CDR3 loop: CASSHSRGLVAGNEQFF. CDR3 DNA: TGTGCCAGCAGCCATTCCAGAGGACTAGTAGCTGGCAATGAGCAGTTCTTC.